This T cell receptor (beta chain) was identified during a study of OX40 agonist ivuxolimab in advanced cancers. On the study more broadly: Patients received ivuxolimab, an agonistic anti-OX40 (CD134) antibody. Patients treated during dose escalation were battling hepatocellular carcinoma, melanoma, renal cell or head and neck cancer. Study-level points and caveats: CD8+ T cells showed, on average, more clonal expansion than CD4+ cells.

The V and J ends lost 4 bases and 5 bases, in that order; junction bases with no gene match: 6. CDR1 is GTSNPN and CDR2 is SVGIG in the germline V gene (reference sequence). The CDR3 is made up of 13 amino acids. Repertoires were generated with immunoSEQ multiplex PCR, while TCRdb's copy carries only in-frame clones and drops some. The sample has 47,000 or so clones, 70% to 90% seen once. Comments on this clone: As yet, its antigen is unknown.

This specimen was CD4+ or CD8+ T cells sorted from blood, taken in a trial of the OX40 agonist ivuxolimab. The gene calls are TRBV30 and TRBJ2-7, with 9 positions matching TRBD2. This clonotype was sampled from an adult with an advanced solid tumor such as melanoma, head and neck, liver or kidney cancer. CDR3 sequence (DNA): TGTGCCTGGACGCTAGCGGGGCTCGACGAGCAGTACTTC. Residues: CAWTLAGLDEQYF.